A single sample is the source of the 19 T cell receptor beta chains below, sequenced in a study of blood T cell repertoires in COVID-19. Repertoires were generated with immunoSEQ multiplex PCR, while TCRdb's copy carries only in-frame clones and drops some. The table lists about 300,000 clones, around 84% of them singletons, with about 4.1% in the top ten. The sequencing input was PBMCs or T cells enriched from blood (not recorded which). The source is a man aged 25-40 years who had recovered from COVID-19.

This clone was detected only a few times. The V gene is TRBV4-2, the J gene TRBJ2-7; D ambiguous. CDR3 length equals 16 residues. Germline V CDR1 and CDR2: LGHNA, YNFKEQ. Trimming stripped 0 bases from V and 0 bases from J, with 12 bases between. CDR3 nucleotide sequence: TGTGCCAGCAGCCAAGAATCGACGGGTAGCTCCTACGAGCAGTACTTC. It yields the protein CASSQESTGSSYEQYF.

This clone was recorded once. The chain couples TRBV27 to TRBJ1-6; D is unresolved. Trimming removed 6 bases at V and 0 bases at J, with 12 bases between. Germline V gives CDR1 MNHEY, CDR2 SMNVEV (reference sequence). The CDR3 has 16 residues. As DNA, the CDR3 is TGTGCCAGCAGACCTGACTGGAGCTCCTATAATTCACCCCTCCACTTT. This sequence encodes CASRPDWSSYNSPLHF.

V and J are TRBV7-2 and TRBJ1-2; D is possibly TRBD1 (6 bases). The V end was cut by 5 bases, the J end by 4 bases, with 11 bases between. The CDR3 runs 13 residues. Germline V lookup: CDR1 SGHTA, CDR2 FQGNSA. The DNA of the CDR3 is TGTGCCAGCAGCAACAGGGTCGGCTATGGCTACACCTTC. It codes for CASSNRVGYGYTF.

J is TRBJ1-2 and V is TRBV19; unclear D gene. The CDR3 extends over 18 amino acids. Trimming removed 3 bases at V and 4 bases at J, with 24 bases between. The V gene's germline CDR1 is LNHDA and CDR2 SQIVND (reference sequence). The CDR3: CASSIIVDRLNPGYGYTF. The CDR3 DNA sequence: TGTGCCAGTAGTATTATTGTGGATCGGCTGAATCCGGGCTATGGCTACACCTTC.

The chain couples TRBV10-3 to TRBJ2-3; 11 nucleotides line up with TRBD2. This CDR3 has 16 residues. V lost 10 bases and J lost 4; bases outside the gene matches: 13. Germline loops: CDR1 ENHRY, CDR2 SYGVKD. The CDR3 spells CATCPGTSGWADTQYF. Here the CDR3 DNA reads TGTGCCACCTGTCCCGGGACTAGCGGTTGGGCAGATACGCAGTATTTT.

The chain links TRBV18 to TRBJ2-1; maybe TRBD1 (6 bases). CDR3 length equals 16 residues. The V end was cut by 3 bases, the J end by 2 bases, with 14 bases between. Germline V gene lookup returns CDR1 KGHSH and CDR2 LQKENI. The CDR3 here is CASSPRQVETYNEQFF. In DNA form, the CDR3 reads TGTGCCAGCTCACCGCGACAGGTTGAAACCTACAATGAGCAGTTCTTC.

The chain combines TRBV10-2 with TRBJ2-1, with 12 positions matching TRBD2. The CDR3 is made up of 15 amino acids. Germline V CDR1 and CDR2: WSHSY, SAAADI. Losses at the gene ends were 6 bases for V and 11 bases for J; bases not matched to a gene: 11. CDR3 region: CASRTGTSGLEKQFF. The DNA of the CDR3 is TGCGCCAGCAGAACCGGGACTAGCGGGTTGGAGAAGCAGTTCTTC.

The chain combines TRBV28 with TRBJ2-5, with D possibly being TRBD2 (6 bases). This CDR3 comprises 15 residues. V was clipped by 1 base and J by 4 bases, with 13 bases between them. The germline gives CDR1 MDHEN, CDR2 SYDVKM. CDR3 in DNA: TGTGCCAGCAGTTTATCAGGGAGGATCGGAGAGACCCAGTACTTC. Translation: CASSLSGRIGETQYF.

The chain recombines TRBV21-1 with TRBJ2-7; whether TRBD2, the table's D call, matches the DNA was not checked. TRBV21-1 is a pseudogene locus. The CDR3 consists of 17 residues. The CDR3 region is CASSNGGLAGDTYEQYF. The CDR3, as DNA: TGTGCCAGCAGCAATGGGGGACTAGCGGGGGATACCTACGAGCAGTACTTC.

The chain combines TRBV28 with TRBJ2-1; 9 bases are a match to TRBD1. The germline V gene has CDR1 MDHEN and CDR2 SYDVKM. The CDR3 runs to 15 residues. The junction had 10 bases not matched to a gene; V was cut back by 6 bases and J by 7 bases. In nucleotides, the CDR3 is TGTGCCAGCAGCCTGGGACAGGGATTTAGGAATGAGCAGTTCTTC. Protein sequence: CASSLGQGFRNEQFF.

The V gene is TRBV3-1 (or the pseudogene TRBV3-2), the J gene TRBJ2-1; 9 bases are a match to TRBD2. V shed 6 bases, J shed 0 bases, and the junction held 6 bases outside the gene matches. The CDR3 sequence is 16 residues long. Germline CDR1 reads LGHDT; CDR2 reads YNNKEL (reference sequence). Here the CDR3 DNA reads TGTGCCAGCAGTCACCTAGCGGGGTACTCCTACAATGAGCAGTTCTTC. It translates to CASSHLAGYSYNEQFF.

The chain employs TRBV28 and TRBJ2-7; the D gene is possibly TRBD1 (5 bases). Between the trimmed V and J ends, which lost 7 bases and 2 bases, there was a span of 12 bases. The CDR3 contains 13 residues. Germline CDR1 MDHEN, CDR2 SYDVKM. The CDR3 bases are TGTGCCAGCACCGCAGGGTTAGCCTACGAGCAGTACTTC. Protein product: CASTAGLAYEQYF.

The chain has TRBV6-5 and TRBJ1-2; 8 nucleotides match TRBD1. This CDR3 is 12 amino acids long. J gave up 6 bases and V 10 bases, and 7 bases lay outside the gene matches. Germline CDR1 MNHEY, CDR2 SVGAGI. The CDR3 nucleotides are TGTGCCATCCGGACAGGGATAGATGGCTACACCTTC. This sequence encodes CAIRTGIDGYTF.

The chain combines TRBV29-1 with TRBJ2-1; 7 positions match TRBD1. The germline V gene has CDR1 SQVTM and CDR2 ANQGSEA. V lost 3 bases and J lost 4; bases outside the gene matches: 18. The CDR3 is made up of 18 amino acids. The CDR3 is CSVDATSLRDRKYNEQFF. DNA of the CDR3: TGCAGCGTTGACGCTACGTCTCTCCGGGACAGAAAATACAATGAGCAGTTCTTC.

In its sample, this clone was seen once. The chain couples TRBV5-4 to TRBJ2-7; 8 bases map to TRBD1. The CDR3 consists of 15 residues. The trim removed 2 bases at V and 0 bases at J, leaving 4 bases unmatched. Germline loops: CDR1 SGHNT, CDR2 YYREEE (reference sequence). The CDR3: CASSFRQGSSYEQYF. CDR3 DNA: TGTGCCAGCAGCTTTCGACAGGGGTCCTCCTACGAGCAGTACTTC.

The chain carries TRBV2 and TRBJ2-1; weak D call: TRBD2 (6 bases). The germline V gene has CDR1 SNHLY and CDR2 FYNNEI. The CDR3 extends over 14 amino acids. V was pared by 8 bases and J by 6 bases, with 17 bases between. CDR3 nucleotide sequence: TGTGCCAGCGGGGGAGAGACTAGTGGCAATGAGCAGTTCTTC. Encoded protein: CASGGETSGNEQFF.

The chain uses TRBV6-1 and TRBJ1-5; 8 bases agree with TRBD1. The V segment lost 2 bases and the J segment 5 bases; nucleotides outside the gene matches: 11. Germline-derived CDR1 and CDR2 are MNHNS and SASEGT. The CDR3 is 17 residues long. CDR3 DNA sequence: TGTGCCAGCAGTGAATCGGGCAGGGGGCTAGTAGATCAGCCCCAGCATTTT. This codes for CASSESGRGLVDQPQHF.

The genes are TRBV5-1 and TRBJ1-1; TRBD1 matches at 10 bases. The CDR3 spans 16 residues. Germline CDR1 reads SGHRS; CDR2 reads YFSETQ. V lost 0 bases to trimming and J lost 4 bases; unmatched junction nucleotides: 6. CDR3 in amino acids: CASSLAGTGVGTEAFF. CDR3 bases: TGCGCCAGCAGCTTGGCAGGGACAGGGGTCGGCACTGAAGCTTTCTTT.

The chain joins TRBV7-9 to TRBJ1-3; 7 nucleotides match TRBD1. This CDR3 is 17 amino acids long. V gave up 7 bases and J gave up 0 bases; unmatched junction bases: 12. In germline, CDR1 is SEHNR, CDR2 FQNEAQ (reference sequence). For the CDR3, the DNA is TGTGCCAGCACCTCCCTAGTACAGGGGTTCTCTGGAAACACCATATATTTT. Protein product: CASTSLVQGFSGNTIYF.